Shown below are 9 T cell receptor beta chains from a single sample sequenced in a study of blood T cell repertoires in COVID-19. This table comes from immunoSEQ multiplex PCR, and its TCRdb copy is limited to in-frame clones, with some not included. The profile shows 68,000 or so clones, 60% to 85% of them singletons. Sequenced sample: peripheral blood. All receptors derive from a human donor in a cohort sampled during active COVID-19.

This clone came up once. The V gene is TRBV28, the J gene TRBJ2-1, with D possibly being TRBD1 (7 bases). This CDR3 has 14 residues. Deletions cut 2 bases from V and 6 bases from J, with 11 bases between. Germline values: CDR1 MDHEN, CDR2 SYDVKM. The CDR3 reads CASSLGQGGNEQFF. In nucleotides, the CDR3 is TGTGCCAGCAGTTTAGGGCAGGGGGGCAATGAGCAGTTCTTC.

This chain joins TRBV2 and TRBJ2-7; 7 nucleotides agree with TRBD1. This CDR3 has 12 residues. V was pared by 5 bases and J by 4 bases, with 2 bases of the junction left unmatched. Germline assignment: CDR1 SNHLY and CDR2 FYNNEI. The CDR3 spells CASSQGDYEQYF. The DNA for the CDR3 is TGTGCCAGCAGTCAGGGGGATTACGAGCAGTACTTC.

The chain is built from TRBV30 and TRBJ2-3; possibly TRBD2 for D (5 bases). The CDR3 is 14 amino acids. Trimming pared 2 bases from V and 5 bases from J, leaving 14 bases between. The germline gives CDR1 GTSNPN, CDR2 SVGIG (reference sequence). Written as DNA, the CDR3 is TGTGCCTGGAGTCTACTAGGAGTCAAAGATACGCAGTATTTT. Residues: CAWSLLGVKDTQYF. Based on the CDR3 plus reference TRBV30 and TRBJ2-3, the full variable domain is SQTIHQWPATLVQPVGSPLSLECTVEGTSNPNLYWYRQAAGRGLQLLFYSVGIGQISSEVPQNLSASRPQDRQFILSSKKLLLSDSGFYLCAWSLLGVKDTQYFGPGTRLTVL.

This clone was seen more than once but under ten times. V and J are TRBV3-1 (or the pseudogene TRBV3-2) and TRBJ2-5, with 8 positions matching TRBD2. Germline V gene sequence: CDR1 LGHDT, CDR2 YNNKEL (reference sequence). The CDR3 has 15 amino acids. J lost 7 bases, V lost 0 bases, and 7 bases had no gene match. CDR3 amino acids: CASSQDTSGSGTQYF. The CDR3 region has the DNA TGTGCCAGCAGCCAAGATACCAGCGGGAGCGGGACCCAGTACTTC.

V usage is TRBV20-1 and J usage is TRBJ2-5, with D tentatively TRBD2 (5 bases). The germline gives CDR1 DFQATT, CDR2 SNEGSKA (reference sequence). The CDR3 sequence is 11 residues long. V dropped 3 bases and J dropped 10 bases, with 12 bases sitting between them. CDR3 nucleotides: TGCAGTGCTAGTCTGGACTTAGACCAGTACTTC. It is translated as CSASLDLDQYF.

V gene TRBV19 combines with J gene TRBJ1-1; D uncertain. The V gene's germline CDR1 is LNHDA and CDR2 SQIVND (reference sequence). Deletions cut 6 bases from V and 0 bases from J, with 11 bases between. The CDR3 has 14 residues. The CDR3 nucleotides read TGTGCCAGTAGGACCCGCGGCATGAACACTGAAGCTTTCTTT. Encoded protein: CASRTRGMNTEAFF.

The chain couples TRBV2 to TRBJ1-6, with TRBD1 matching over 9 bases. This CDR3 region has 14 residues. After removal of 3 bases from V and 9 bases from J, the junction contained 3 bases not matched to a gene. Germline assignment: CDR1 SNHLY and CDR2 FYNNEI. The CDR3 DNA is TGTGCCAGCAGTGAGGACAGGGGTGTTTCACCCCTCCACTTT. This encodes CASSEDRGVSPLHF.

The rearrangement uses TRBV18 and TRBJ1-3; D may be TRBD1 (5 bases). Per the germline V gene, CDR1 is KGHSH and CDR2 is LQKENI. The V end lost 0 bases, the J end lost 0 bases, and 9 bases lay between the germline ends. The CDR3 totals 16 residues. The CDR3 DNA reads TGTGCCAGCTCACCACCGGACACCTACTCTGGAAACACCATATATTTT. This sequence encodes CASSPPDTYSGNTIYF.

The chain carries TRBV18 and TRBJ2-5; 7 positions match TRBD2. CDR1 is KGHSH and CDR2 is LQKENI in the germline V gene. This CDR3 is built from 13 residues. Trimming took 4 bases from V and 7 from J; bases not matched to a gene: 6. Written as DNA, the CDR3 is TGTGCCAGCTCACGGGAGGGGCCCGCGACCCAGTACTTC. Its protein product is CASSREGPATQYF.